These 21 T cell receptor beta chains share one sample of origin, sequenced in a study of metastatic and nonmetastatic thyroid tumors. Among the patients, none had received any treatment before thyroid surgery. TCRdb re-clonotyped the PCR reads through MiXCR. The sample has 30,000 to 40,000 clones, over 12% seen once. Input material: blood. Every receptor here comes from a male donor with papillary thyroid cancer or a benign thyroid nodule (not recorded which). Some clones in this sample may be carry-over from other donors' samples.

This clone showed up many times. The chain links TRBV9 to TRBJ2-7, with 7 positions matching TRBD1. The trim removed 2 bases at V and 1 base at J, leaving 6 bases unmatched. CDR3 length: 15 residues. Germline CDR1 SGDLS, CDR2 YYNGEE. CDR3 bases: TGTGCCAGCAGCGTCGGGACAGCCTTATCCTACGAGCAGTACTTC. It specifies CASSVGTALSYEQYF.

This clone came up many times. V is TRBV19 and J is TRBJ1-1; D call uncertain. The CDR3 is 15 residues long. Trimming took off 1 base at V and 2 bases at J, with 11 bases between the two ends. The germline V gene has CDR1 LNHDA and CDR2 SQIVND (reference sequence). CDR3 DNA sequence: TGTGCCAGTAGTATAGTGGGGATGACTAACACTGAAGCTTTCTTT. Amino acid sequence: CASSIVGMTNTEAFF.

This clone has a count of ten or more. The V gene is TRBV19, the J gene TRBJ2-5; unclear D gene. The CDR3 spans 11 residues. The germline CDR1 and CDR2 sequences are LNHDA and SQIVND (reference sequence). Trimming took 3 bases from V and 5 from J, leaving 4 bases between them. CDR3 region: CASSIRETQYF. The CDR3 bases are TGTGCCAGTAGTATTAGGGAGACCCAGTACTTC. The full variable domain, completed using reference TRBV19 and TRBJ2-5, is DGGITQSPKYLFRKEGQNVTLSCEQNLNHDAMYWYRQDPGQGLRLIYYSQIVNDFQKGDIAEGYSVSREKKESFPLTVTSAQKNPTAFYLCASSIRETQYFGPGTRLLVL.

The table lists this clone with many counts. The CDR3 region has the DNA TGTGCCAGTAGTATCGGGGAACAGAGCTCCTACGAGCAGTACTTC. This encodes CASSIGEQSSYEQYF. The chain uses TRBV19 and TRBJ2-7; D is perhaps TRBD2 (5 bases). This CDR3 has 15 amino acids. CDR1 is LNHDA and CDR2 is SQIVND in the germline V gene (reference sequence). Trimming stripped 3 bases from V and 0 bases from J, with 12 bases between.

There are many counts of this clone. The rearrangement joins TRBV5-1 to TRBJ1-1; D is possibly TRBD1 (6 bases). The V end lost 3 bases, the J end lost 5 bases, and 11 bases lay between the germline ends. The CDR3 has 13 amino acids. Germline V gives CDR1 SGHRS, CDR2 YFSETQ. The CDR3, as DNA: TGCGCCAGCAGCTCCCACAGGGATACTGAAGCTTTCTTT. The encoded protein is CASSSHRDTEAFF.

At least ten counts were recorded for this clone. The chain combines TRBV9 with TRBJ2-2, with D tentatively TRBD2 (6 bases). There are 17 residues in the CDR3. V lost 2 bases and J 5 bases, leaving 19 bases between the germline ends. In germline, CDR1 is SGDLS, CDR2 YYNGEE. The CDR3 sequence is CASSVGRSGAGTGELFF. The CDR3 bases are TGTGCCAGCAGCGTCGGTCGCTCGGGAGCCGGTACCGGGGAGCTGTTTTTT.

This clone was detected ten times or more. This sequence joins TRBV28 and TRBJ1-2, with 8 bases matching TRBD1. J lost 4 bases, V lost 6 bases, and 7 bases had no gene match. The V gene's germline CDR1 is MDHEN and CDR2 SYDVKM. The CDR3 length is 14 residues. The CDR3 here is CASSPDRVGYGYTF. CDR3 in DNA: TGTGCCAGCAGCCCGGACAGGGTGGGCTATGGCTACACCTTC.

This clone was recorded many times. The chain employs TRBV5-1 and TRBJ2-3, with 11 bases that match TRBD2. This CDR3 comprises 18 residues. CDR1 and CDR2 (germline): SGHRS, YFSETQ. V gave up 1 base and J gave up 3 bases; unmatched junction bases: 10. The CDR3 DNA sequence: TGCGCCAGCAGCTTGTCCCCAACTAGCGGGAGTTCGACAGATACGCAGTATTTT. Its protein is CASSLSPTSGSSTDTQYF.

This clone has just a few counts. This chain links TRBV20-1 with TRBJ2-1; the D gene could be TRBD1 or TRBD2 (7 bases each). The CDR3 is made up of 13 amino acids. CDR1 and CDR2 (germline): DFQATT, SNEGSKA (reference sequence). Trimming took off 6 bases at V and 0 bases at J, with 9 bases between the two ends. The CDR3 region is CSARGGSYNEQFF. In DNA, the CDR3 is TGCAGTGCCAGGGGGGGCTCCTACAATGAGCAGTTCTTC.

The chain combines TRBV24-1 with TRBJ1-6; tentatively, D is TRBD1 (5 bases). V was pared by 9 bases and J by 11 bases, with 16 bases between. CDR1 and CDR2 (germline): KGHDR, SFDVKD. This CDR3 is built from 13 residues. The CDR3 DNA reads TGTGCCACCTCGGGGCAGGGTGTTACACCCCTCCACTTT. It encodes CATSGQGVTPLHF.

There are a few counts of this clone. Compared with germline, one end of the junction differs, possibly owing to a read error. This rearrangement joins TRBV27 to TRBJ2-1; weak D call: TRBD2 (6 bases). The CDR3 is made up of 16 amino acids. Per germline, CDR1 MNHEY and CDR2 SMNVEV (reference sequence). Written as DNA, the CDR3 is TGTTCCAGCAGTTTAACTAGCTGGAGCTCCTGCAATGAGCAGTTCTTC. It yields the protein CSSSLTSWSSCNEQFF.

At least ten counts were recorded for this clone. This rearrangement joins TRBV12-3 or TRBV12-4 to TRBJ1-1; no clear D. V lost 6 bases and J 0 bases, leaving 11 bases between the germline ends. The CDR3 contains 14 residues. DNA for the CDR3: TGTGCCAGCAGGCCTCAGCAGATGAACACTGAAGCTTTCTTT. It translates to CASRPQQMNTEAFF.

This clone occurred a few times. A single base separates this from a much larger clone, so it may be a read error. The chain combines TRBV29-1 with TRBJ2-7, with a tentative D call TRBD2 (5 bases). Trimming left V 5 bases short and J 7 bases short, with 12 bases between. CDR1 SQVTM and CDR2 ANQGSEA come from the germline V gene. There are 11 residues in the CDR3. The CDR3 DNA follows: TGCAGCGTTTCTTTCGGGGAGGAGCAGTACTTC. Translation: CSVSFGEEQYF.

This clone appeared many times. V and J are TRBV20-1 and TRBJ2-7, with unresolved D. V lost 6 bases to trimming and J lost 5 bases, with 17 bases between them. Germline values: CDR1 DFQATT, CDR2 SNEGSKA (reference sequence). This CDR3 has 13 residues. CDR3 DNA: TGCAGTGCACGAGACTCGGTTACCCACGAGCAGTACTTC. It is translated as CSARDSVTHEQYF.

This clone was observed at least ten times. The V gene is TRBV11-2, the J gene TRBJ1-6; D may be TRBD1 (5 bases). Germline CDR1 reads SGHAT; CDR2 reads FQNNGV. The V end was cut by 0 bases, the J end by 6 bases, with 9 bases between. The CDR3 has 15 residues. The CDR3 DNA sequence: TGTGCCAGCAGCTTAGAGGGGACTCGTAATTCACCCCTCCACTTT. This sequence encodes CASSLEGTRNSPLHF.

This clone came up many times. This chain joins TRBV7-9 and TRBJ2-3; D not certain. The germline V and J ends were trimmed by 5 bases and 3 bases, with 12 bases remaining between them. This CDR3 has 14 residues. The germline CDR1 and CDR2 sequences are SEHNR and FQNEAQ (reference sequence). The CDR3, as DNA: TGTGCCAGCAGCCCAGGTGGGGATACAGATACGCAGTATTTT. Its protein is CASSPGGDTDTQYF.

At least ten counts were recorded for this clone. CDR3 amino acids: CASSPRGNSPLHF. The CDR3 DNA is TGTGCCAGCAGCCCGAGGGGAAATTCACCCCTCCACTTT. The chain joins TRBV11-2 to TRBJ1-6; D possibly corresponds to TRBD1 (5 bases). CDR1 is SGHAT, CDR2 FQNNGV, per germline. The CDR3 extends over 13 amino acids. Deletions cut 5 bases from V and 7 bases from J, with 9 bases between. Looking up the rest from reference TRBV11-2 and TRBJ1-6 gives the full variable domain: EAGVAQSPRYKIIEKRQSVAFWCNPISGHATLYWYQQILGQGPKLLIQFQNNGVVDDSQLPKDRFSAERLKGVDSTLKIQPAKLEDSAVYLCASSPRGNSPLHFGNGTRLTVT.

This clone showed up many times. The chain uses TRBV6-1 and TRBJ2-1, with a possible D match to TRBD1 (6 bases). Trimming pared 4 bases from V and 3 bases from J, leaving 13 bases between. Germline CDR1 MNHNS, CDR2 SASEGT. This CDR3 has 15 residues. The chain's CDR3 is CASSATGQSYNEQFF. The CDR3 DNA follows: TGTGCCAGCAGTGCCACAGGGCAAAGCTACAATGAGCAGTTCTTC.

At least ten counts were recorded for this clone. The CDR3, as DNA: TGTGCCAGTAGTATAGGCGGTAGCTCGGAGACCCAGTACTTC. Its protein is CASSIGGSSETQYF. The rearrangement uses TRBV19 and TRBJ2-5; D uncertain. V lost 1 base and J 5 bases, leaving 11 bases between the germline ends. This CDR3 is 14 amino acids long. The germline CDR1 and CDR2 sequences are LNHDA and SQIVND (reference sequence).

Comments on this clone: The junction differs from germline at one of its ends, possibly a read error. The rearrangement uses TRBV19 and TRBJ1-2; D remains unclear. CDR3 length: 15 residues. Germline values: CDR1 LNHDA, CDR2 SQIVND (reference sequence). CDR3 amino acids: CASSAASAINFGYTF. The CDR3 region has the DNA TGTGCCAGTAGTGCTGCCAGTGCTATTAACTTTGGCTACACCTTC.

The table lists this clone with many counts. This chain joins TRBV7-2 and TRBJ2-1; TRBD2 matches 10 bases. This CDR3 spans 15 amino acids. The V segment lost 4 bases and the J segment 4 bases; nucleotides outside the gene matches: 4. The germline gives CDR1 SGHTA, CDR2 FQGNSA. Here the CDR3 DNA reads TGTGCCAGCAGCTCTAGCGGGAGAGGATACAATGAGCAGTTCTTC. Translated: CASSSSGRGYNEQFF. The variable domain in full, completed from reference TRBV7-2 and TRBJ2-1, reads GAGVSQSPSNKVTEKGKDVELRCDPISGHTALYWYRQSLGQGLEFLIYFQGNSAPDKSGLPSDRFSAERTGGSVSTLTIQRTQQEDSAVYLCASSSSGRGYNEQFFGPGTRLTVL.